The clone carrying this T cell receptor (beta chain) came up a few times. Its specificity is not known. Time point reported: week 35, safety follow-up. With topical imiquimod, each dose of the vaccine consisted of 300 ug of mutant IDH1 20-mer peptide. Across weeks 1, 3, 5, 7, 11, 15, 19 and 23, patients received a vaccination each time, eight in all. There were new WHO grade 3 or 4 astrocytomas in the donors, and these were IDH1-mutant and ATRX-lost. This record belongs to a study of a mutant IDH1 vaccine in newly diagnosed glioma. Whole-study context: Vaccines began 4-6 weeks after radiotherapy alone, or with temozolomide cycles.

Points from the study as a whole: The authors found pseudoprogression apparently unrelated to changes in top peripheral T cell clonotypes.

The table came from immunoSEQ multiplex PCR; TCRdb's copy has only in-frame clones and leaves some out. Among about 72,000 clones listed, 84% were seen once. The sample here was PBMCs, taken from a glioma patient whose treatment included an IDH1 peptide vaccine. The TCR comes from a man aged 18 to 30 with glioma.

The CDR3 reads CASSLYTRWGTEAFF. The CDR3 DNA reads as TGTGCCAGCAGTTTATACACCCGTTGGGGCACTGAAGCTTTCTTT. The chain employs TRBV28 and TRBJ1-1; D call uncertain. Per germline, CDR1 MDHEN and CDR2 SYDVKM. V lost 1 base and J 4 bases, leaving 13 bases between the germline ends. This CDR3 comprises 15 residues.